This T cell receptor (beta chain) was captured by sequencing in a study of regulatory T cells in long-lasting Graves disease (dated by TCRdb to the early 2020s). Looking at the study overall: To count as having persistent Graves' disease, a patient had to have received antithyroid drug treatment for over 5 years with TSH receptor autoantibodies remaining persistently positive. Peripheral blood TCR sequencing and RNA sequencing compared persistent Graves' disease patients with newly diagnosed Graves' disease patients. The study was conducted in China and was registered as a clinical trial. A total of 35 or so samples were covered by TCR sequencing, comprising roughly 13 persistent and around 20 newly diagnosed Graves' disease patients. Persistent Graves' disease patients in the clinical cohort had taken antithyroid drugs for around 10 years on average. The paper's findings and limits, for the study overall: Compared with newly diagnosed patients, patients with persistent Graves' disease had lower TCR Shannon entropy and fewer highly expanded clones, which suggests clonal expansion. Patients with persistent disease shared more public clonotypes (around 3,000) than newly diagnosed patients did (around 980). The authors noted that the small sample size was a limitation that may lower accuracy. TRBV28, TRBJ1-2 and TRBJ2-5 were preferentially used in persistent disease, while TRBV20-1 and TRBJ2-1 were favored in newly diagnosed disease. Sequencing and analysis were restricted to the TCR beta chain. The study examined only peripheral blood because the primary lesion, thyroid tissue, could not be accessed.

A note on this clonotype: No antigen is known for it. Base qualities are not recorded, but no much larger clone differs from it by a single base.

To prepare the library, multiplex PCR was applied. Reads for this sample came from an Illumina HiSeq 4000. TCR beta libraries were built with iRepertoire HTBI primers and Arm-PCR amplification of CDR3 regions. Gel purification was performed on PCR products prior to sequencing. Concerning the study's data processing: Gene usage analysis of CDR3 amino acid clonotypes used the 60 to 75 TRBV and 11 to 15 TRBJ segments found across samples. Filtered high-quality paired reads were merged into contigs using COPE and FqMerger. BLAST was used to align contigs to IMGT TRBV, TRBD and TRBJ reference genes, with CDR3 defined following IMGT. Clonotypes above 0.1% frequency were classified as highly expanded clones. Shannon entropy was used to measure repertoire diversity, and the Gini coefficient was used to measure V-J evenness. A clonotype found in more than one individual was treated as public. TCRdb cleaned the public reads at Q25 with fastp, built clones with MiXCR and kept in-frame beta chains. Rows are unified per CDR3 protein, each entry keeping the most common DNA and genes. The V and J calls shown here were made by TCRdb, not taken from the authors' results. In this sample the table shows fewer than 450,000 distinct CDR3 sequences, about a quarter of which occur a single time. Jointly, the top ten make up roughly a quarter of the sample.

Explained via the paper, the time point label denotes: persistent/refractory GD, antithyroid drugs over 5 years with positive TRAb. For both TCR sequencing and RNA sequencing, RNA was extracted from PBMCs in TRIzol. The diagnosis of Graves' disease followed American Thyroid Association guidelines. The patients came from an endocrinology department in Xi'an, China. From each patient, around 9 milliliters of peripheral blood was collected into an EDTA anticoagulant tube. Ficoll Paque Plus density gradient separation was used to isolate PBMCs, and no additional T cell sorting was done. An Agilent 2100 Bioanalyzer and agarose gel were used to check RNA quality, and a NanoDrop 2000 was used to measure RNA concentration. From the cysteine through the phenylalanine, the CDR3 covers 16 amino acids. Just CDR3 DNA is preserved here, 48 bases in frame from base 1. The V end gives up 6 bases and the J end 6 bases, leaving 13 bases in the junction not matched to a gene. Based on the germline V gene, the CDR1 and CDR2 sequences are SGHAT and FQNNGV.

This clonotype was obtained from a female donor with Graves disease. The chain is assembled from TRBV11-2 and TRBJ2-2; the junction holds 7 bases that match TRBD1. This specimen consisted of peripheral blood mononuclear cells (PBMCs), obtained when the disease was refractory, from a patient treated with antithyroid drugs. The base sequence is TGTGCCAGCAGGCTCCGGGACAGTACGTATGCCGGGGAGCTGTTTTTT. Its product reads: CASRLRDSTYAGELFF.